The 12 T cell receptor beta chains given below trace back to one sample, sequenced in a study of blood T cell repertoires in COVID-19. Method: immunoSEQ multiplex PCR; TCRdb's copy keeps in-frame clones and lacks some. This table holds around 95,000 clones, 81% found once. The sequencing sample was made of peripheral blood. Receptors were obtained from a woman aged 80 or over with acute or convalescent COVID-19.

J is TRBJ2-3 and V is TRBV7-9, with TRBD2 as a possible D gene (5 bases). CDR3 length: 13 residues. Germline V lookup: CDR1 SEHNR, CDR2 FQNEAQ (reference sequence). The V end was cut by 4 bases, the J end by 2 bases, with 7 bases between. This chain's CDR3 is CASSYGDTDTQYF. The CDR3 bases are TGTGCCAGCAGCTACGGGGACACAGATACGCAGTATTTT.

The gene calls are TRBV10-3 and TRBJ2-2, with D tentatively TRBD2 (5 bases). Deletions cut 4 bases from V and 8 bases from J, with 5 bases between. This CDR3 has 11 amino acids. The germline V gene has CDR1 ENHRY and CDR2 SYGVKD. The chain's CDR3 is CAISAGGELFF. CDR3 coding DNA: TGTGCCATCAGTGCGGGGGGGGAGCTGTTTTTT.

This chain's CDR3 is CASRAPGDTQYF. The CDR3 coding sequence is TGTGCCAGCAGGGCTCCAGGAGATACGCAGTATTTT. V gene TRBV25-1 combines with J gene TRBJ2-3; D ambiguous. The CDR3 loop spans 12 amino acids. With 6 bases removed from V and 5 bases from J, the gap between germline ends came to 9 bases. Germline CDR1 reads MGHDK; CDR2 reads SYGVNS. Variable domain in full (rest from reference TRBV25-1 and TRBJ2-3): EADIYQTPRYLVIGTGKKITLECSQTMGHDKMYWYQQDPGMELHLIHYSYGVNSTEKGDLSSESTVSRIRTEHFPLTLESARPSHTSQYLCASRAPGDTQYFGPGTRLTVL.

The chain uses TRBV19 and TRBJ2-2; D gene unclear. The V end lost 6 bases, the J end lost 7 bases, and 15 bases lay between the germline ends. Germline loops: CDR1 LNHDA, CDR2 SQIVND (reference sequence). This CDR3 region has 14 residues. CDR3 protein: CASSHPRVRGELFF. CDR3 nucleotide sequence: TGTGCCAGTAGCCATCCCCGGGTTCGCGGGGAGCTGTTTTTT.

The chain employs TRBV6-5 and TRBJ2-2; D unclear. The length of the CDR3 is 13 residues. The germline V gene encodes CDR1 MNHEY and CDR2 SVGAGI. V gave up 6 bases and J gave up 3 bases, with 8 bases separating them. The CDR3 nucleotides read TGTGCCAGCAGAAGAACGGACACCGGGGAGCTGTTTTTT. This encodes CASRRTDTGELFF.

CDR3 residues: CASSIGNRVGTEAFF. The CDR3 coding sequence is TGTGCCAGTAGTATAGGGAACAGGGTAGGCACTGAAGCTTTCTTT. The chain combines TRBV19 with TRBJ1-1; possibly TRBD1 for D (6 bases). Trimming shortened V by 1 base and J by 4 bases, and 13 bases separated the two germline ends. The germline gives CDR1 LNHDA, CDR2 SQIVND (reference sequence). The length of the CDR3 is 15 residues.

The chain couples TRBV7-2 to TRBJ1-2; no reliable D call. The germline CDR1 and CDR2 sequences are SGHTA and FQGNSA. This CDR3 has 14 amino acids. The V gene lost 1 base and the J gene lost 12 bases, with 18 bases spanning the gap. The CDR3 protein is CASSLGPRTLLHTF. The CDR3 DNA sequence: TGTGCCAGCAGCTTAGGGCCCCGGACTCTTTTGCACACCTTC. Combining the CDR3 with reference TRBV7-2 and TRBJ1-2 gives the whole variable domain GAGVSQSPSNKVTEKGKDVELRCDPISGHTALYWYRQSLGQGLEFLIYFQGNSAPDKSGLPSDRFSAERTGGSVSTLTIQRTQQEDSAVYLCASSLGPRTLLHTFGSGTRLTVV.

This clone occurred once. V usage is TRBV2 and J usage is TRBJ2-5, with 8 bases identical to TRBD1. Germline loops: CDR1 SNHLY, CDR2 FYNNEI. The CDR3 is made up of 14 amino acids. Trimming at V came to 4 bases and at J to 4 bases, leaving 5 bases not matched to a gene. As DNA, the CDR3 is TGTGCCAGCAGTGCCGGGACAGGACGAGAGACCCAGTACTTC. This encodes CASSAGTGRETQYF.

This chain joins TRBV2 and TRBJ1-2; 9 bases line up with TRBD1. This CDR3 region has 14 residues. From germline, CDR1 is SNHLY and CDR2 FYNNEI. J lost 2 bases, V lost 6 bases, and 4 bases had no gene match. The CDR3, as DNA: TGTGCCAGCAGGCCCGGGACAGGGAACTATGGCTACACCTTC. Amino acids: CASRPGTGNYGYTF. The full variable domain, with the rest looked up from reference TRBV2 and TRBJ1-2, is EPEVTQTPSHQVTQMGQEVILRCVPISNHLYFYWYRQILGQKVEFLVSFYNNEISEKSEIFDDQFSVERPDGSNFTLKIRSTKLEDSAMYFCASRPGTGNYGYTFGSGTRLTVV.

The chain has TRBV28 and TRBJ1-4, with 7 bases identical to TRBD1. The V segment lost 5 bases and the J segment 8 bases; nucleotides outside the gene matches: 14. Germline CDR1 is MDHEN and CDR2 is SYDVKM. The CDR3 sequence is 16 residues long. CDR3 protein: CASSPLGQAAGEKLFF. The CDR3 DNA reads TGTGCCAGCAGTCCTTTAGGACAGGCGGCAGGGGAAAAACTGTTTTTT.

The chain is built from TRBV7-3 and TRBJ2-5, with unresolved D. The CDR3 totals 12 residues. CDR1 is SGHTA, CDR2 FQGTGA, per germline. Deletions cut 5 bases from V and 4 bases from J, with 8 bases between. CDR3 region: CASSRYGETQYF. CDR3 coding DNA: TGTGCCAGCAGCCGCTACGGAGAGACCCAGTACTTC.

This chain joins TRBV6-2 or TRBV6-3 and TRBJ1-1, with D possibly TRBD1 on 5 matching bases. Germline V gives CDR1 MNHEY, CDR2 SVGEGT. The CDR3 runs 13 residues. The germline V and J ends were trimmed by 2 bases and 8 bases, with 12 bases remaining between them. The CDR3: CASSYVGQGEAFF. The CDR3, as DNA: TGTGCCAGCAGTTACGTAGGCCAGGGCGAAGCTTTCTTT.